This entry features one TCR beta chain sequence. This sample is drawn from a study of T cell changes during pregnancy in multiple sclerosis. Trimming cost V 4 bases and J 1 base; bases outside gene matches: 6. Germline values: CDR1 SGHVS, CDR2 FNYEAQ. CDR3 size: 16 residues. Measured with immunoSEQ multiplex PCR; TCRdb has only the in-frame clones, and not every one. The sample shows about 69,000 clones, over 75% of them seen only once. This chain connects TRBV7-6 to TRBJ2-5; 10 positions match TRBD1. The starting material was CD4+ T cells from peripheral blood mononuclear cells, obtained in the third trimester of pregnancy. The receptor comes from a female donor in good health, enrolled as a control in a pregnancy study. This CDR3 is CASSSGQGRGQETQYF. The CDR3 DNA reads TGTGCCAGCAGCTCGGGACAGGGGAGGGGCCAAGAGACCCAGTACTTC.